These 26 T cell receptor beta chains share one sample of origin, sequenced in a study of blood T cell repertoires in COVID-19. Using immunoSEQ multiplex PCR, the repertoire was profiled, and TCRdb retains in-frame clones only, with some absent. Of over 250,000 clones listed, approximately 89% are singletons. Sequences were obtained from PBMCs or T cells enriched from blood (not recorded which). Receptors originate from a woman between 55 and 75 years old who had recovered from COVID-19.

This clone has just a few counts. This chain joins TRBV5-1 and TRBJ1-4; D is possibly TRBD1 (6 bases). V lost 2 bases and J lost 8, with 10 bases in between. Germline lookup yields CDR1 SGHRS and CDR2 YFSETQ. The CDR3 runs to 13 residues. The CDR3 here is CASSLSDREKLFF. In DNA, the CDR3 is TGCGCCAGCAGCTTATCCGACAGGGAAAAACTGTTTTTT.

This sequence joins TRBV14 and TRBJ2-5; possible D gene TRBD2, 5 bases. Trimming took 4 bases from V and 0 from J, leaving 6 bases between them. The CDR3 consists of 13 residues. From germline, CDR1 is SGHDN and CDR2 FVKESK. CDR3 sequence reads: CASSRGYQETQYF. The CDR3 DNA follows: TGTGCCAGCAGCCGCGGGTACCAAGAGACCCAGTACTTC.

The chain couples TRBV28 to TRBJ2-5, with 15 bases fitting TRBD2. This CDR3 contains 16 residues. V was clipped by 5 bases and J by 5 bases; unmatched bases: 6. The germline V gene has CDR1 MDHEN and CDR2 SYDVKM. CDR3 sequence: CASSVTGTSGRETQYF. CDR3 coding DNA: TGTGCCAGCAGTGTAACCGGGACTAGCGGGAGGGAGACCCAGTACTTC. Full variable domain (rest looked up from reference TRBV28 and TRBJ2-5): DVKVTQSSRYLVKRTGEKVFLECVQDMDHENMFWYRQDPGLGLRLIYFSYDVKMKEKGDIPEGYSVSREKKERFSLILESASTNQTSMYLCASSVTGTSGRETQYFGPGTRLLVL.

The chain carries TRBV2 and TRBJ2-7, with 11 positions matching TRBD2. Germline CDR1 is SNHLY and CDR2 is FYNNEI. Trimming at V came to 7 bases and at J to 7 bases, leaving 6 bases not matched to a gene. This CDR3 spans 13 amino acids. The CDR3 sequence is CASKGLAAWEQYF. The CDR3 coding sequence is TGTGCCAGCAAGGGACTAGCGGCCTGGGAGCAGTACTTC. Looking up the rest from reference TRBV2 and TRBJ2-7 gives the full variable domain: EPEVTQTPSHQVTQMGQEVILRCVPISNHLYFYWYRQILGQKVEFLVSFYNNEISEKSEIFDDQFSVERPDGSNFTLKIRSTKLEDSAMYFCASKGLAAWEQYFGPGTRLTVT.

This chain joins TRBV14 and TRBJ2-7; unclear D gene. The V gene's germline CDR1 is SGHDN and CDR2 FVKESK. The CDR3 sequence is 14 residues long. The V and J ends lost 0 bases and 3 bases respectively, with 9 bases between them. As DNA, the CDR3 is TGTGCCAGCAGCCAAGAGGTAGAAGACTACGAGCAGTACTTC. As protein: CASSQEVEDYEQYF.

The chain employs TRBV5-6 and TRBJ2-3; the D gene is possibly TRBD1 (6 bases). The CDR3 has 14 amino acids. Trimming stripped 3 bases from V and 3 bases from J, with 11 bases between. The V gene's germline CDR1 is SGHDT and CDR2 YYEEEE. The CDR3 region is CASSSSQGTDTQYF. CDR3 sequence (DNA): TGTGCCAGCAGCTCCTCTCAGGGGACAGATACGCAGTATTTT.

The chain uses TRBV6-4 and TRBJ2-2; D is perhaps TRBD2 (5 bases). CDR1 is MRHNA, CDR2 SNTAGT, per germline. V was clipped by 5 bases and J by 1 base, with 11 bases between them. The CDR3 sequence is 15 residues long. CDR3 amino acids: CASSRDWGNTGELFF. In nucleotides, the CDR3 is TGTGCCAGCAGTCGGGATTGGGGGAACACCGGGGAGCTGTTTTTT.

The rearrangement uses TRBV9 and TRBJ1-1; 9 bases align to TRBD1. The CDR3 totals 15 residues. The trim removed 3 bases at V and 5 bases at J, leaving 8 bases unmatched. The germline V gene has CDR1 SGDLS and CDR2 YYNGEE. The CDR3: CASSAGDRAGTEAFF. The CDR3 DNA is TGTGCCAGCAGCGCAGGGGACAGGGCGGGAACTGAAGCTTTCTTT.

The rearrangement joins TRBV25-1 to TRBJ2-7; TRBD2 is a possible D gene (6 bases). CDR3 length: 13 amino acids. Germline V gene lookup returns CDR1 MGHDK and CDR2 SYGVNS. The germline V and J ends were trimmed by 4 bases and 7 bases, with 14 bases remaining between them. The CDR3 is CASSVGGVWEQYF. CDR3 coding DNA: TGTGCCAGCAGTGTGGGGGGTGTTTGGGAGCAGTACTTC.

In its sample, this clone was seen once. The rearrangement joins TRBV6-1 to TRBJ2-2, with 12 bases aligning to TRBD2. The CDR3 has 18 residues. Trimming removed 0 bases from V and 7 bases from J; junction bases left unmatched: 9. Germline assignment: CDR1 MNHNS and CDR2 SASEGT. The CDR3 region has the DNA TGTGCCAGCAGTGAAGCGCAAAGACTAGCGGGAGTAAACGGGGAGCTGTTTTTT. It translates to CASSEAQRLAGVNGELFF.

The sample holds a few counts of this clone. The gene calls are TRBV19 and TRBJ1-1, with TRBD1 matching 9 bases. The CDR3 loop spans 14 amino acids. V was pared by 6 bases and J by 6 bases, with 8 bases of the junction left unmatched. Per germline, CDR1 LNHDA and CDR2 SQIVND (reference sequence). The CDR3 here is CASSSGQGYSEAFF. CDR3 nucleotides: TGTGCCAGTAGCTCGGGACAGGGCTACTCTGAAGCTTTCTTT. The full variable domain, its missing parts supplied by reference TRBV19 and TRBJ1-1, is DGGITQSPKYLFRKEGQNVTLSCEQNLNHDAMYWYRQDPGQGLRLIYYSQIVNDFQKGDIAEGYSVSREKKESFPLTVTSAQKNPTAFYLCASSSGQGYSEAFFGQGTRLTVV.

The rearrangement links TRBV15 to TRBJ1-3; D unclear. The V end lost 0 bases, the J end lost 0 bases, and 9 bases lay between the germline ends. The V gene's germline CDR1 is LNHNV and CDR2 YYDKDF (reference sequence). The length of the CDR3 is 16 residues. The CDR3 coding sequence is TGTGCCACCAGCAGAGATTTGGGGAGCTCTGGAAACACCATATATTTT. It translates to CATSRDLGSSGNTIYF.

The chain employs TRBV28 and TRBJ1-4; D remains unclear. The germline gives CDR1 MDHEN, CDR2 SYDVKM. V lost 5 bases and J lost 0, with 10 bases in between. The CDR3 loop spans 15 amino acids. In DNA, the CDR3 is TGTGCCAGCAGTCCCCCCGGTTCAACTAATGAAAAACTGTTTTTT. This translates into CASSPPGSTNEKLFF.

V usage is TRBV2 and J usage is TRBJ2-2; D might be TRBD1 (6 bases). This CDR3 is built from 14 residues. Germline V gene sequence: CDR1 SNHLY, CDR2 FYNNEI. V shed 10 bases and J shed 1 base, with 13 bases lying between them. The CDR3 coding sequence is TGTGCCACCAAAAAGACAGGGAACACCGGGGAGCTGTTTTTT. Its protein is CATKKTGNTGELFF.

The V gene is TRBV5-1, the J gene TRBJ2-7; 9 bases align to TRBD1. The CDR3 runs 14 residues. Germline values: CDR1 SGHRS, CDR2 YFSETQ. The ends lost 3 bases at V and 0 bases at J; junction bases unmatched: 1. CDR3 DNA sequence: TGCGCCAGCAGCTGGGACAGGGCCTCCTACGAGCAGTACTTC. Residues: CASSWDRASYEQYF.

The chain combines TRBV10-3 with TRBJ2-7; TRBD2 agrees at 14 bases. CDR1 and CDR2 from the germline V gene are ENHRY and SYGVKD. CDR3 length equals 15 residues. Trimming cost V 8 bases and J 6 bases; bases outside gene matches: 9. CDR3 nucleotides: TGTGCCATCGGGAAAGGGACTAGCGGGAGTGGCGAGCAGTACTTC. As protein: CAIGKGTSGSGEQYF.

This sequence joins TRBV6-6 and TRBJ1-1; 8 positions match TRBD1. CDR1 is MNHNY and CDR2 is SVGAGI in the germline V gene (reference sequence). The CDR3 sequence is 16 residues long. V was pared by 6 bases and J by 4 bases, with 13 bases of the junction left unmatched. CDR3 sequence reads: CASRNTGQGAGTEAFF. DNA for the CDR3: TGTGCCAGCAGGAACACGGGGCAGGGGGCAGGCACTGAAGCTTTCTTT.

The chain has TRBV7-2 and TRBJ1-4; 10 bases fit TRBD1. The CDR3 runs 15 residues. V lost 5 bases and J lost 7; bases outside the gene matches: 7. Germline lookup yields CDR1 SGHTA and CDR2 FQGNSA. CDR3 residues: CASSPRQGAGEKLFF. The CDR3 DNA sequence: TGTGCCAGCAGCCCCCGACAGGGGGCGGGTGAAAAACTGTTTTTT.

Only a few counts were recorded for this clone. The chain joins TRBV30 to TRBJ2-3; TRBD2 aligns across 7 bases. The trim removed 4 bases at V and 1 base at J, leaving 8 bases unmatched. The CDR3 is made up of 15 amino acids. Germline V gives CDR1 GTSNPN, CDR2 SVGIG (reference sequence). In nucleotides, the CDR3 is TGTGCCTGGACAGGCGGGAGCGGAGGCACAGATACGCAGTATTTT. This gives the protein CAWTGGSGGTDTQYF.

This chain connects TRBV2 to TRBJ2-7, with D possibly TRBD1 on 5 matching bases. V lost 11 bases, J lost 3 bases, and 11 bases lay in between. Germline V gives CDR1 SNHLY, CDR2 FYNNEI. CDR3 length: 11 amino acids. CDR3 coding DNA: TGTGCCTCAGTGCAGGGCTACGAGCAGTACTTC. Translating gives CASVQGYEQYF.

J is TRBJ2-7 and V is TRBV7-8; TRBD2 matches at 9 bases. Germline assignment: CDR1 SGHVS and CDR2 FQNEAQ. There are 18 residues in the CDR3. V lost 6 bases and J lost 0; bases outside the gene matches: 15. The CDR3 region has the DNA TGTGCCAGCAGTTCCGTTGCGGGAGGGCTAAAATCCTCCTACGAGCAGTACTTC. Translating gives CASSSVAGGLKSSYEQYF. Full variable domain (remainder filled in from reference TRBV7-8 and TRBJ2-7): GAGVSQSPRYKVAKRGQDVALRCDPISGHVSLFWYQQALGQGPEFLTYFQNEAQLDKSGLPSDRFFAERPEGSVSTLKIQRTQQEDSAVYLCASSSVAGGLKSSYEQYFGPGTRLTVT.

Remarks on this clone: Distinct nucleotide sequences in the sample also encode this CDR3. The CDR3 here is CAWSVRGNQPQHF. The CDR3 bases are TGTGCCTGGAGTGTACGCGGGAATCAGCCCCAGCATTTT. The V and J genes are TRBV30 and TRBJ1-5; D is unresolved. V lost 0 bases and J 4 bases, leaving 7 bases between the germline ends. Per germline, CDR1 GTSNPN and CDR2 SVGIG (reference sequence). This CDR3 contains 13 residues.

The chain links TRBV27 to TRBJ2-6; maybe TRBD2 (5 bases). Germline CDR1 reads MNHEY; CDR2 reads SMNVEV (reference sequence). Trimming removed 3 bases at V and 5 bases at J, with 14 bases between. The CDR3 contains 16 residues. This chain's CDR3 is CASSFEGSPWANVLTF. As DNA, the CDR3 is TGTGCCAGCAGTTTCGAGGGTTCGCCCTGGGCCAACGTCCTGACTTTC. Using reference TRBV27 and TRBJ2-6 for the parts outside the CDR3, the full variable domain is EAQVTQNPRYLITVTGKKLTVTCSQNMNHEYMSWYRQDPGLGLRQIYYSMNVEVTDKGDVPEGYKVSRKEKRNFPLILESPSPNQTSLYFCASSFEGSPWANVLTFGAGSRLTVL.

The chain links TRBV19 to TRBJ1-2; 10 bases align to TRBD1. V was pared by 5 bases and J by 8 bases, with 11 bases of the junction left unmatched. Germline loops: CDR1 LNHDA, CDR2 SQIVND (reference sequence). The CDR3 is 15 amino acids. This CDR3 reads CASSAVKGTGVGYTF. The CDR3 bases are TGTGCCAGTAGTGCTGTTAAGGGGACAGGGGTCGGCTACACCTTC.

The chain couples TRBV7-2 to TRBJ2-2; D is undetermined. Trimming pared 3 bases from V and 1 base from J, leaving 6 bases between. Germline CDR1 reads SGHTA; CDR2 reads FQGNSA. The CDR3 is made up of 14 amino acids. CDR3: CASSFAENTGELFF. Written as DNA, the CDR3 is TGTGCCAGCAGCTTTGCAGAGAACACCGGGGAGCTGTTTTTT. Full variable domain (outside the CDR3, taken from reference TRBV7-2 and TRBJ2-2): GAGVSQSPSNKVTEKGKDVELRCDPISGHTALYWYRQSLGQGLEFLIYFQGNSAPDKSGLPSDRFSAERTGGSVSTLTIQRTQQEDSAVYLCASSFAENTGELFFGEGSRLTVL.

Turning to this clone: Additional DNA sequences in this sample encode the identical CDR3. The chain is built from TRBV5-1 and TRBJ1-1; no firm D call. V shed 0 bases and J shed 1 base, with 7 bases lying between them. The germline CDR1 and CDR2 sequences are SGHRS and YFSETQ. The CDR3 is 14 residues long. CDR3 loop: CASSLDRSNTEAFF. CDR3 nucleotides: TGCGCCAGCAGCTTGGACAGATCGAACACTGAAGCTTTCTTT.